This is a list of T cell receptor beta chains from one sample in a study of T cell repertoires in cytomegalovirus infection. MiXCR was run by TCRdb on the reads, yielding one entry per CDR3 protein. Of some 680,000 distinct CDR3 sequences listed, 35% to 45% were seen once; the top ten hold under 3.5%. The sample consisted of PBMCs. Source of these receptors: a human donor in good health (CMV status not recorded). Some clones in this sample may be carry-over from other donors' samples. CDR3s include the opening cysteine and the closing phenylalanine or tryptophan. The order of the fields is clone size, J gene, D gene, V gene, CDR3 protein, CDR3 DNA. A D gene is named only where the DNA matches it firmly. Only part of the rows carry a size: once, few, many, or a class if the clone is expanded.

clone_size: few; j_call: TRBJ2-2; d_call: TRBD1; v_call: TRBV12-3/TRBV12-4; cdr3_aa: CASKTGQGNTGELFF; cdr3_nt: TGTGCCAGCAAAACGGGACAGGGTAACACCGGGGAGCTGTTTTTT
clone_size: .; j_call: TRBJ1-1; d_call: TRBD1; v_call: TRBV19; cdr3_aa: CASSIRYRGTEAFF; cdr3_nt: TGTGCCAGTAGTATTAGGTACAGGGGCACTGAAGCTTTCTTT
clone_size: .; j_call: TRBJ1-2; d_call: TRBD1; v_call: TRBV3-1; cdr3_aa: CTSSQDNPGTGDYGYTF; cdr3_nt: TGTACCAGCAGCCAAGATAACCCCGGGACAGGGGACTATGGCTACACCTTC
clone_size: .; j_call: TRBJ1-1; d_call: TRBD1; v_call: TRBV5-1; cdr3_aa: CASSFDGGQWNTEAFF; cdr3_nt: TGCGCCAGCAGCTTCGACGGGGGACAGTGGAACACTGAAGCTTTCTTT
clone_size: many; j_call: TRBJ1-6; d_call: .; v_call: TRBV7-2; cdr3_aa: CASSFLDSLHF; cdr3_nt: TGTGCCAGCAGCTTCCTCGACTCCCTCCACTTT
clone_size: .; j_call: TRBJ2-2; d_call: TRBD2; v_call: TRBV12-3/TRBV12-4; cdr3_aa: CASRAGTSGRGNTGELFF; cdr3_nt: TGTGCCAGCAGGGCCGGGACTAGCGGGAGGGGGAACACCGGGGAGCTGTTTTTT
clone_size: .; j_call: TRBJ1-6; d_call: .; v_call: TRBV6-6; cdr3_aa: CASSPARTDYNSPLHF; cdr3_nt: TGTGCCAGCAGCCCCGCGCGGACAGACTATAATTCACCCCTCCACTTT
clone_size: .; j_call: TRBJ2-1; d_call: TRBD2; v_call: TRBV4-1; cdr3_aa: CASSPRTSGSLHSYNEQFF; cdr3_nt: TGCGCCAGCAGCCCTCGGACTAGCGGGAGCCTACACTCCTACAATGAGCAGTTCTTC
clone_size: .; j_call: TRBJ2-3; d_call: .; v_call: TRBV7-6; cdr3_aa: CASSLVGGTDMQYF; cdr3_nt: TGTGCCAGCAGCTTAGTGGGGGGTACAGATATGCAGTATTTT
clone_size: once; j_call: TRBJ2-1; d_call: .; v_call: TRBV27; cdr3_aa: CASSLLRGPPQEQLF; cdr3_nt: TGTGCCAGCAGTTTATTGCGGGGGCCCCCACAAGAGCAGTTATTC
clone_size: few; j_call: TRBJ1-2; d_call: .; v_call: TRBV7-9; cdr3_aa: CASSPGGRTSNYGYTF; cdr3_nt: TGTGCCAGCAGCCCAGGAGGGAGGACCTCCAACTATGGCTACACCTTC
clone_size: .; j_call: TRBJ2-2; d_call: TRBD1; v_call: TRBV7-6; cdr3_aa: CASSLTTGPSGTGELFF; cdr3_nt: TGTGCCAGCAGCCTAACGACAGGGCCGAGTGGCACCGGGGAGCTGTTTTTT
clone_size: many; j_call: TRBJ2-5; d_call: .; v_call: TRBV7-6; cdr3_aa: CASRLGSVIQETQYF; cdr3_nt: TGTGCCAGCAGGCTGGGATCGGTAATCCAAGAGACCCAGTACTTC
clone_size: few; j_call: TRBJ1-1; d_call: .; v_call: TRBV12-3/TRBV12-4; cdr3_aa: CASTPLWDTEAFF; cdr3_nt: TGTGCCAGCACCCCTCTATGGGACACTGAAGCTTTCTTT
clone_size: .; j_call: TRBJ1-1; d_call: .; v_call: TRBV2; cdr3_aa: CASTWGGANTEAFF; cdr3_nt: TGTGCCAGCACCTGGGGGGGGGCGAACACTGAAGCTTTCTTT
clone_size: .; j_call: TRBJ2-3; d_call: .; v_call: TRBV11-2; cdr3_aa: CASSFGTPDTQYF; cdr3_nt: TGTGCCAGCAGCTTCGGGACTCCAGATACGCAGTATTTT
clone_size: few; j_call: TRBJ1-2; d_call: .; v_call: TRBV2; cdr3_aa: CASSDGPRYGYTF; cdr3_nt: TGTGCCAGCAGTGATGGCCCTCGCTATGGCTACACCTTC
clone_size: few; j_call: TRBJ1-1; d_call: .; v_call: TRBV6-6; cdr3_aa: CASSYGPRAFF; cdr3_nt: TGTGCCAGCAGTTACGGTCCGAGGGCTTTCTTT
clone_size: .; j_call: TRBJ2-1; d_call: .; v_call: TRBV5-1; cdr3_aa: CASSLLLSQSDEQFF; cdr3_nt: TGCGCCAGCAGCTTGCTCCTAAGCCAAAGCGATGAGCAGTTCTTC
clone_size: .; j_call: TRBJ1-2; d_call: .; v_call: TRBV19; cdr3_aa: CASSSPGAQIYGYTF; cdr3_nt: TGTGCCAGTAGTTCTCCCGGTGCACAAATCTATGGCTACACCTTC
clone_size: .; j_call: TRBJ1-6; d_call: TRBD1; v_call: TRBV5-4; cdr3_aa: CASQLTGSNSPLHF; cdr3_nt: TGTGCCAGCCAACTGACAGGGAGTAATTCACCCCTCCACTTT
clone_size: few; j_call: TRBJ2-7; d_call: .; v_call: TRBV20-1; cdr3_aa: CSARETGQDYYEQYF; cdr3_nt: TGCAGTGCTAGAGAGACTGGTCAGGACTACTACGAGCAGTACTTC
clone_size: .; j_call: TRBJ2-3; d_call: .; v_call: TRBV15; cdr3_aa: CATSEGTLGGDTQYF; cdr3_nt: TGTGCCACCAGCGAGGGGACTCTGGGGGGAGATACGCAGTATTTT
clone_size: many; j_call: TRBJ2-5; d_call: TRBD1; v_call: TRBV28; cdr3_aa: CASSTGGIGTQYF; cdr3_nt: TGTGCCAGCAGCACAGGGGGCATAGGGACCCAGTACTTC
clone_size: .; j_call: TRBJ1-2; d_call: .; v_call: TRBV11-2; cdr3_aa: CASSTTAPGYTF; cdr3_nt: TGTGCCAGCAGCACGACCGCCCCTGGCTACACCTTC
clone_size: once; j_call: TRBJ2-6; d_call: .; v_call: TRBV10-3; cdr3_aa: CAAAGQDSGANVLTF; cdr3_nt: TGTGCCGCCGCCGGACAAGACTCTGGGGCCAACGTCCTGACTTTC